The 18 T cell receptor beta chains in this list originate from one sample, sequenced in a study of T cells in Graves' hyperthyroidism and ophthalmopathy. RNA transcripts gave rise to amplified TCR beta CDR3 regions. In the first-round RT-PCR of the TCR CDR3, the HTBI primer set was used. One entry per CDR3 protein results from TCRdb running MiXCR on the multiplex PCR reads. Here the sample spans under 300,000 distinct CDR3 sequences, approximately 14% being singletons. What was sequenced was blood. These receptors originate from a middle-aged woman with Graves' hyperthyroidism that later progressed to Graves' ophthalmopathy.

The CDR3 DNA sequence: TGTGCCAGCAGCCCCGTGTCCGGGAGAACTGCCTACGAGCAGTACTTC. Residues: CASSPVSGRTAYEQYF. The chain couples TRBV27 to TRBJ2-7, with D possibly being TRBD2 (6 bases). Looked up from germline, CDR1 is MNHEY and CDR2 is SMNVEV (reference sequence). The CDR3 has 16 amino acids. With 6 bases removed from V and 2 bases from J, the gap between germline ends came to 20 bases.

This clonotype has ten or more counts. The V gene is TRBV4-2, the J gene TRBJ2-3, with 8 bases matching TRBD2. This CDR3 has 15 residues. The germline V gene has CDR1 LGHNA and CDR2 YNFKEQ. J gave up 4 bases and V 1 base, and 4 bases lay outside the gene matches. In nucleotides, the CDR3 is TGTGCCAGCAGCCAAGCAGCGGGAGATGCAGATACGCAGTATTTT. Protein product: CASSQAAGDADTQYF.

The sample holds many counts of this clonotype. CDR3 DNA sequence: TGTGCCAGTAGTATCGCTCTCCGGGGGACCTACGAGCAGTACTTC. It codes for CASSIALRGTYEQYF. V gene TRBV19 combines with J gene TRBJ2-7, with D tentatively TRBD2 (6 bases). Trimming cost V 3 bases and J 2 bases, with 14 bases left between them. The CDR3 runs 15 residues. Germline CDR1 and CDR2: LNHDA and SQIVND (reference sequence). The complete variable domain, with remaining parts taken from reference TRBV19 and TRBJ2-7, reads DGGITQSPKYLFRKEGQNVTLSCEQNLNHDAMYWYRQDPGQGLRLIYYSQIVNDFQKGDIAEGYSVSREKKESFPLTVTSAQKNPTAFYLCASSIALRGTYEQYFGPGTRLTVT.

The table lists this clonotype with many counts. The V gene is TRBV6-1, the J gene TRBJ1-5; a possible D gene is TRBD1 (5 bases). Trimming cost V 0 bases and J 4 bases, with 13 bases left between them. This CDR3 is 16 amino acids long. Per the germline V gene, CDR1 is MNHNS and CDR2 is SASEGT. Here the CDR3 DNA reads TGTGCCAGCAGTGAAGCGAGGGACGGGGGGAATCAGCCCCAGCATTTT. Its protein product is CASSEARDGGNQPQHF.

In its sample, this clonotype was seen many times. CDR3 nucleotides: TGTGCCAGCAGTTGGGGGGTTCGGGGCCCCCGATATAGCAATCAGCCCCAGCATTTT. Its protein product is CASSWGVRGPRYSNQPQHF. The chain links TRBV27 to TRBJ1-5; the D gene is possibly TRBD1 (5 bases). V was pared by 4 bases and J by 0 bases, with 22 bases between. The CDR3 length is 19 residues. From germline, CDR1 is MNHEY and CDR2 SMNVEV (reference sequence).

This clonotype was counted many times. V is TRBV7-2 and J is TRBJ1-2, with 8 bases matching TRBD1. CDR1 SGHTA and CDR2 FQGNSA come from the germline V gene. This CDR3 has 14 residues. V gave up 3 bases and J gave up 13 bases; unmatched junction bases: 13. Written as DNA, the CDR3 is TGTGCCAGCAGCTTTATGGAGACCGGGACAGGTACCACCTTC. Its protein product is CASSFMETGTGTTF.

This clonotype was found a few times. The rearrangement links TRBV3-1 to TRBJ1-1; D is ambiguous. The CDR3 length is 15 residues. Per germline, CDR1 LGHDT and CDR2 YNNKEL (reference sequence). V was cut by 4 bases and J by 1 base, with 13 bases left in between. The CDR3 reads CASSPSIAPNTEAFF. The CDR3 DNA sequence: TGTGCCAGCAGCCCTAGTATAGCGCCGAACACTGAAGCTTTCTTT.

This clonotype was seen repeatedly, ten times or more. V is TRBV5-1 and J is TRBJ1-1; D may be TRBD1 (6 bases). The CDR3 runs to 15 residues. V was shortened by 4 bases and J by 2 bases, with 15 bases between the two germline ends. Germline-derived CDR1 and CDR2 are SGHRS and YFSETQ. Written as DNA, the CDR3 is TGCGCCAGCAGCCCCGGCCGGACAGTTAACACTGAAGCTTTCTTT. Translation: CASSPGRTVNTEAFF.

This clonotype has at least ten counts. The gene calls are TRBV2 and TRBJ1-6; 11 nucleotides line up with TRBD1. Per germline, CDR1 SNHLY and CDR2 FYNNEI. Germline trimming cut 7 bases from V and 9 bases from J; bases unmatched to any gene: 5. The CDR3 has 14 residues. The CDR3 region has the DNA TGTGCCAGCAAGGGACAGGGGGTTTTTTCACCCCTCCACTTT. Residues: CASKGQGVFSPLHF.

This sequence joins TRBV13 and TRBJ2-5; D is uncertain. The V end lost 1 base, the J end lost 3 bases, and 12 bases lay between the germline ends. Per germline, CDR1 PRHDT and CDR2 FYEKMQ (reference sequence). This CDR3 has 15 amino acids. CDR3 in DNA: TGTGCCAGCAGCTTAGCGCGGCTAGTTGAAGAGACCCAGTACTTC. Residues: CASSLARLVEETQYF.

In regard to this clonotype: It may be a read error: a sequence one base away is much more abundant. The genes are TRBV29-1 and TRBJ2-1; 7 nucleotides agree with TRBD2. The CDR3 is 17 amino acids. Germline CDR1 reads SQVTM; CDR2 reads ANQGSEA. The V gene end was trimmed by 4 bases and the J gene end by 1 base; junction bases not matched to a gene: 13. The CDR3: CSVGDLIREASYNEQFF. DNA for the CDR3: TGCAGCGTTGGAGACCTAATCCGGGAGGCGTCCTACAATGAGCAGTTCTTC.

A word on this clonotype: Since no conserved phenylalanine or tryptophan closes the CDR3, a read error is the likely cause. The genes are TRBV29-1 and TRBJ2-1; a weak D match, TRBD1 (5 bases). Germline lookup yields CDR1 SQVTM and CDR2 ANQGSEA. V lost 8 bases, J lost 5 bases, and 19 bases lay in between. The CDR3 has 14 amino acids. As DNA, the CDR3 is TGCAGCATCGAAGTACAGGCGGTTGACAATGAGCAGTTCTAC. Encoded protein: CSIEVQAVDNEQFY.

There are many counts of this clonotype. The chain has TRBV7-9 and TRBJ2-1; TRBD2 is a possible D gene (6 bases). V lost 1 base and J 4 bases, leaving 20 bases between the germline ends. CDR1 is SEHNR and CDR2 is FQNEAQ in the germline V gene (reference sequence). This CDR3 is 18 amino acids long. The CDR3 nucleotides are TGTGCCAGCAGCTTAGATAGCTTTGCGGGGTCGACGTACAATGAGCAGTTCTTC. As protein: CASSLDSFAGSTYNEQFF.

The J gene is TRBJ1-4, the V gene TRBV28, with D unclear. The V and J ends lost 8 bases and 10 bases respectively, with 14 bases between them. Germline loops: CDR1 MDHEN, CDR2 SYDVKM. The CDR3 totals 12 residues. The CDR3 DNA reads TGTGCCAGCGTCGGAAGATCGGGAAAACTGTTTTTT. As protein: CASVGRSGKLFF.

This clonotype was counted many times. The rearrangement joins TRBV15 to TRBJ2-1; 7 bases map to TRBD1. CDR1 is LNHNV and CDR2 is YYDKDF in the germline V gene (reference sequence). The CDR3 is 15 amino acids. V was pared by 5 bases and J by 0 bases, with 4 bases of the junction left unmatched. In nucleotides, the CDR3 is TGTGCCACCAGCGGAAGGGACAGCTCCTACAATGAGCAGTTCTTC. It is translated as CATSGRDSSYNEQFF.

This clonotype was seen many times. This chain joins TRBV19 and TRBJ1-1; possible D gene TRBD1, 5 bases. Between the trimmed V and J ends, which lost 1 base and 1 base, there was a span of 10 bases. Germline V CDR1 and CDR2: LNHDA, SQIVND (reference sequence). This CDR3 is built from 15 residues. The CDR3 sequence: CASSIVDRPNTEAFF. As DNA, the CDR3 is TGTGCCAGTAGTATAGTAGACAGACCGAACACTGAAGCTTTCTTT.

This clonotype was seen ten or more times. CDR3 nucleotide sequence: TGTGCCAGCGGAGGGCAGGCCTCCTACGAGCAGTACTTC. Translation gives CASGGQASYEQYF. The chain joins TRBV19 to TRBJ2-7; D perhaps matches TRBD2 (6 bases). V was clipped by 9 bases and J by 0 bases, with 12 bases between them. This CDR3 contains 13 residues. CDR1 LNHDA and CDR2 SQIVND come from the germline V gene (reference sequence).

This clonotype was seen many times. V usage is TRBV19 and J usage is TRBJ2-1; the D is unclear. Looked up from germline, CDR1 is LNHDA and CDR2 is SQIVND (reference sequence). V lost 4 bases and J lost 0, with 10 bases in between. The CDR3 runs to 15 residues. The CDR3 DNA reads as TGTGCCAGTAGTAGCCACTATAGCTCCTACAATGAGCAGTTCTTC. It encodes CASSSHYSSYNEQFF.